This T cell receptor (beta chain) is from a study of T cell repertoires in cytomegalovirus infection. Study background: In public TCR beta signatures, there were indications of both CMV infection and matching HLA type.

Findings and limits, study-wide: HLA-C-restricted TCR beta clonotypes specific for CMV led the ex vivo response.

This clonotype was observed a handful of times. What it binds is not known. TCRdb redid the calling of the reads with MiXCR, one entry per CDR3 protein. Here the sample spans roughly 150,000 distinct CDR3 sequences, about 20% being singletons. The TCR comes from a human donor in good health (CMV status not recorded). Some clones in this sample may be carry-over from other donors' samples. Sequenced material: CD8+ T cells from cultured PBMCs, taken from culture after CMV antigen stimulation.

The CDR3 sequence is CASSFRGGRDQRHNEQFF. The CDR3 DNA sequence: TGTGCCAGCAGCTTCCGCGGGGGCAGGGACCAGAGACACAATGAGCAGTTCTTC. The chain combines TRBV7-2 with TRBJ2-1; a possible D gene is TRBD2 (7 bases). Germline CDR1 reads SGHTA; CDR2 reads FQGNSA. The CDR3 spans 18 residues. V was pared by 3 bases and J by 5 bases, with 23 bases between.